A selection of T cell receptor beta chains follows, all from one sample in a study of blood T cell repertoires in COVID-19. Assay: immunoSEQ multiplex PCR; the TCRdb copy retains only in-frame clones and omits some. The repertoire includes more than 200,000 clones, 80% to 85% of them detected once, and around 30% sits in the top ten. The source material was peripheral blood. These receptors were taken from a man aged 35 to 55 with acute or convalescent COVID-19. CDR3s include the opening cysteine and the closing phenylalanine or tryptophan. The D gene is left open where the match is weak.

TRBJ1-6,TRBD1,TRBV4-1,CASSQVDRGYSPLHF
TRBJ2-4,-,TRBV29-1,CSVESKNIQYF
TRBJ1-1,-,TRBV6-5,CASSSTLNTEAFF
TRBJ1-2,-,TRBV19,CASSTIQGGYTF
TRBJ1-2,-,TRBV5-8,CASSYGAYGYTF
TRBJ1-5,-,TRBV5-4,CASSLDQGSNQPQHF
TRBJ1-1,-,TRBV25-1,CASSWNTEAFF
TRBJ1-2,-,TRBV7-9,CASSLNLYGYTF
TRBJ1-6,-,TRBV5-8,CAGGAARYNSPLHF
TRBJ1-1,-,TRBV7-8,CASSPTAGGSLGTEAFF
TRBJ1-5,-,TRBV6-1,CASSENPVAAGQPQHF
TRBJ2-1,-,TRBV25-1,CASSDLLGGAAQFF
TRBJ2-5,TRBD2,TRBV11-1,CASSPRVAGGRETQYF
TRBJ1-6,-,TRBV4-1,CASSPTGLNNSPLHF
TRBJ1-5,TRBD1,TRBV18,CASSPSGQGKDQPQHF
TRBJ1-5,-,TRBV19,CASRHDRLGKPQHF
TRBJ1-6,-,TRBV21-1,CASSPPGVGIDSYNSPLHF
TRBJ1-2,TRBD1,TRBV7-9,CASSLGGQGYTF
TRBJ2-7,-,TRBV18,CASSRRAYEQYF
TRBJ1-1,TRBD1,TRBV6-1,CASSDAYRGMFGAFF
TRBJ2-7,-,TRBV13,CASSLGRGQSYEQYF
TRBJ2-2,-,TRBV6-8,CASILPYTGELFF
TRBJ1-3,TRBD1,TRBV19,CASSPPDRAGGNTIYF
TRBJ2-5,-,TRBV7-2,CASTYTRGKETQYF
TRBJ1-1,TRBD1,TRBV15,CATSKGQGRTEAFF
TRBJ1-2,-,TRBV27,CASLGGNGGYTF
TRBJ1-2,-,TRBV6-5,CASSQRQDGYTF
TRBJ1-4,-,TRBV7-2,CASSLERRGKLFF
TRBJ2-1,-,TRBV6-6,CASSYMQKGGEQFF
TRBJ2-1,TRBD1,TRBV18,CASSGDRGYRDEQFF
TRBJ2-3,TRBD1,TRBV6-5,CASRRTGSTDTQYF
TRBJ2-1,-,TRBV7-3,CASSLTEDGGIWNEQFF
TRBJ1-1,TRBD1,TRBV5-4,CASNPDPGQGNTEAFF
TRBJ1-1,-,TRBV30,CAWSITGTLVAFF
TRBJ2-1,TRBD2,TRBV2,CASSESGLAGAYNEQFF
TRBJ1-4,-,TRBV5-1,CASSQKGDEKLFF
TRBJ2-7,-,TRBV3-1/TRBV3-2,CASSQGGQTLYEQYF
TRBJ1-6,TRBD1,TRBV3-1/TRBV3-2,CASSQGQGGSTLHF
TRBJ2-1,-,TRBV6-1,CASSEQRQANEQFF
TRBJ2-1,TRBD2,TRBV5-6,CASQLSGGDEQFF
TRBJ2-2,-,TRBV4-1,CASSQGAVFTGELFF
TRBJ1-4,TRBD1,TRBV4-1,CASSPPGQGEKLFF
TRBJ2-7,-,TRBV5-6,CASSQIRLPPYEQYF
TRBJ2-3,TRBD1,TRBV5-1,CASSLAVGRGRTDTQYF
TRBJ1-3,TRBD1,TRBV30,CAWKPGQGRNTIYF
TRBJ2-7,-,TRBV4-2,CASSQTNSYEQYF
TRBJ2-1,TRBD2,TRBV24-1,CATSDSQVAGVDEQFF
TRBJ2-7,-,TRBV18,CASSPFTPGDSYEQYF
TRBJ1-4,TRBD1,TRBV10-1,CASSEGQGTLTEKLFF
TRBJ2-2,-,TRBV2,CASVPSSNTGELFF
TRBJ1-1,-,TRBV7-3,CASSSRDRTEAFF
TRBJ1-6,-,TRBV6-5,CASSFPREALHF
TRBJ1-1,-,TRBV5-1,CASSLSENTEAFF
TRBJ2-7,TRBD1,TRBV19,CASSLKTGTGIYEQYF
TRBJ2-7,-,TRBV5-6,CASSLYRTVYEQYF
TRBJ2-7,TRBD1,TRBV6-5,CASSTRDRGSGEQYF
TRBJ1-2,-,TRBV30,CAWSVGVAGNGYTF
TRBJ1-5,TRBD1,TRBV6-5,CASRTGTGNQPQHF
TRBJ1-1,-,TRBV7-9,CASSPPEVRAEAFF